The source of this T cell receptor beta chain is a study of technical replicates of blood from a handful of donors. TCRdb's table, derived via immunoSEQ multiplex PCR, lists solely in-frame clones and lacks some. The table lists about 62,000 clones, roughly 89% of them singletons, with 4.5% to 5% in the top ten. The germline gives CDR1 SGHAT, CDR2 FQNNGV. The CDR3 loop spans 17 amino acids. V lost 4 bases, J lost 0 bases, and 16 bases lay in between. This clonotype originated in a human donor in good health. Some clones in this sample may be carry-over from other donors' samples. This chain uses TRBV11-2 with TRBJ2-1; D perhaps matches TRBD2 (5 bases). The sequenced sample was PBMCs. CDR3 DNA: TGTGCCAGCAGCTCCCAGGCCGGGAAAAGCTCCTACAATGAGCAGTTCTTC. The encoded protein is CASSSQAGKSSYNEQFF.